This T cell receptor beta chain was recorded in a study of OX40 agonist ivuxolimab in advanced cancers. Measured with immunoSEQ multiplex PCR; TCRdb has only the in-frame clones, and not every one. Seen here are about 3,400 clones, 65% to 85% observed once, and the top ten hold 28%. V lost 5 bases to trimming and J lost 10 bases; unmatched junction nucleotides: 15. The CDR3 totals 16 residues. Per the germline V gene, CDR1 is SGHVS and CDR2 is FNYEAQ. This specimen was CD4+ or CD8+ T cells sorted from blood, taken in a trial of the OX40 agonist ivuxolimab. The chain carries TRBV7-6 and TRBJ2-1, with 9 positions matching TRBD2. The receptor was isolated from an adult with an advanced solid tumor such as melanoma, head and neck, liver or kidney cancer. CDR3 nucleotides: TGTGCCAGCAGCCCCCAGCCCGGGACTAGCTCGATCGAGCAGTTCTTC. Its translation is CASSPQPGTSSIEQFF.